The present T cell receptor (beta chain) was sequenced within a study of siplizumab effects on memory and regulatory T cells (dated by TCRdb to between 2017 and 2020). Study-wide context: The study examined how the anti-CD2 antibody siplizumab affects alloreactive T-cell subsets in allogeneic mixed lymphocyte reactions built from human PBMCs.

Study-wide findings and limitations: Sequences below about 10^-5 frequency were poorly captured, so only a minor fraction of alloreactive clones could be mapped to unstimulated subsets. The suppressive function of proliferating Tregs from siplizumab cultures was not functionally confirmed. About 75-96% of proliferating CD4+ or CD8+ clones could not be given a naive or memory phenotype. The cumulative frequency of alloreactive sequences traceable to unstimulated CD4+ memory T cells was significantly reduced by siplizumab. Among mappable alloreactive CD4+ clones, an average Treg-derived fraction of 68.8% was observed with siplizumab, compared with about 25% in control reactions. Unstimulated naive T cells appeared to be more diverse than memory T cells, and naive cells seemed to make a substantial contribution to the alloresponse.

The library was made by the immunoSEQ multiplex PCR assay. The deep sequencing platform assayed 90,000 to 100,000 TCR templates per sample. Genomic DNA extracted from sorted T cells was used for TCRbeta CDR3 sequencing. For the original study's pipeline: Clonal analysis of TCRbeta CDR3 data was done in the R programming language. Comparing unstimulated samples against CFSE-low samples taken after the reaction was how alloreactive CD4+ and CD8+ clones were defined. Regulatory or non-regulatory origin of alloreactive CD4+ clones was assigned by matching sequences to the sorted unstimulated Treg and non-Treg repertoires. As stored in TCRdb, this immuneACCESS dataset retains in-frame rearrangements with V and J assigned. A fraction of the clones does not appear; measured against another copy, unresolved V genes explain less than half of the discrepancy, and the remainder lacks a known reason. The DNA gave D and trimming, while V, J and clone size come from that table. Within this sample are about 100,000 clones, with 85% to 95% of them counted one time only. In total, the top ten clones hold over 1% of the sample.

Sorted unstimulated T cells, along with proliferating T cells recovered from mixed lymphocyte reactions, underwent TCRbeta CDR3 sequencing. Fresh whole blood from nine to eleven HLA-typed healthy donors served as the source for isolating PBMCs. To map where alloreactive clones came from, unstimulated CD4+ non-regulatory T cells were FACS-sorted. As concerns this clone: The clone's antigen remains unknown. No base quality information exists; no much larger clone differs at one position.

Input material: non-Treg CD4+ T cells sorted from blood. The label giving this sample's cell subset or site can be read as: FACS-sorted unstimulated CD4+ non-regulatory T cells. The TCR sequence derives from a human donor in good health.

The CDR3 is CASSELEDTQYF. Here is the DNA: TGTGCCAGCAGTGAACTAGAAGATACGCAGTATTTT. The rearrangement joined TRBV2 to TRBJ2-3; too little of a D gene remains to name it. The CDR3, cysteine through phenylalanine, is 12 amino acids long. Only the CDR3 portion is preserved as DNA: 36 bases, with reading frame beginning at the first base. V is pared back by 2 bases and J by 5 bases, with 5 bases lying between the germline termini. Via the germline V gene, CDR1 is SNHLY and CDR2 FYNNEI. With all but the CDR3 taken from the reference TRBV2 and TRBJ2-3 genes, the full variable domain is: EPEVTQTPSHQVTQMGQEVILRCVPISNHLYFYWYRQILGQKVEFLVSFYNNEISEKSEIFDDQFSVERPDGSNFTLKIRSTKLEDSAMYFCASSELEDTQYFGPGTRLTVL.